This T cell receptor (beta chain) was observed in a study of blood T cell repertoires in COVID-19. Study at large: Collection of acute and convalescent COVID-19 samples took place in the United States, Italy and Spain. From T cells, B-cell-depleted T cells, or PBMCs came the material, which was cDNA or gDNA.

Original methodology: Amplifying reference gene primers gave estimates of nucleated cell counts. Sequencing used immunoSEQ multiplex PCR; TCRdb keeps in-frame clones, though not all of them. For V, J and clone size, that table is used; D and trimming come from the DNA. The sample consists of tens of thousands of clones, 65% to 90% of them appearing once. Trimming took 6 bases from V and 4 from J, leaving 9 bases between them. Germline loops: CDR1 SNHLY, CDR2 FYNNEI. The CDR3 loop spans 12 amino acids. The sample consisted of peripheral blood. This sequence originates from a woman aged 55 to 70 with active COVID-19. The chain joins TRBV2 to TRBJ1-2; no clear D. CDR3 sequence (DNA): TGTGCCAGCAGGAGGCAGACCTATGGCTACACCTTC. This codes for CASRRQTYGYTF. The full variable domain, in which reference TRBV2 and TRBJ1-2 provide the parts outside the CDR3, is EPEVTQTPSHQVTQMGQEVILRCVPISNHLYFYWYRQILGQKVEFLVSFYNNEISEKSEIFDDQFSVERPDGSNFTLKIRSTKLEDSAMYFCASRRQTYGYTFGSGTRLTVV.